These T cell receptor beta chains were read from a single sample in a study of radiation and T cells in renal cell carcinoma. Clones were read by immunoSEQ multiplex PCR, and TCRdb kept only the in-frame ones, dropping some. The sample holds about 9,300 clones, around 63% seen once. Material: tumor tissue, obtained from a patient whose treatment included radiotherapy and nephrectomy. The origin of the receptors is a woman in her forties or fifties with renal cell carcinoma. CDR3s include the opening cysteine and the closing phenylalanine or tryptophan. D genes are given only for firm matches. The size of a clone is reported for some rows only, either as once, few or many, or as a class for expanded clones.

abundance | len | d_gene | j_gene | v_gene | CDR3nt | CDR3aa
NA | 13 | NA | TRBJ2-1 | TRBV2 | TGTGCCAGCAGTGAGGGGGAGTACAATGAGCAGTTCTTC | CASSEGEYNEQFF
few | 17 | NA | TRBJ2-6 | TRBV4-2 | TGTGCCAGCAGCCAAGATGGGAACTCAGCGGGGGCCAACGTCCTGACTTTC | CASSQDGNSAGANVLTF
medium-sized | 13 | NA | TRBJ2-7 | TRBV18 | TGTGCCAGCTCACTGGGTCCTCAGGGGGAGCAGTACTTC | CASSLGPQGEQYF
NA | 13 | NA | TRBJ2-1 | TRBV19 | TGTGCCAGTAGTATTCAGGTTGACAATGAGCAGTTCTTC | CASSIQVDNEQFF
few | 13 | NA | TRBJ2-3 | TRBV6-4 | TGTGCCAGCAGCCACAGGGAAACAGATACGCAGTATTTT | CASSHRETDTQYF
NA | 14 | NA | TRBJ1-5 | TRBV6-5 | TGTGCCAGCAGCTACTCTCTGGGGAATCAGCCCCAGCATTTT | CASSYSLGNQPQHF
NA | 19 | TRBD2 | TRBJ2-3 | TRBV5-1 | TGCGCCAGCAGCTTGGAGGCACTAGCGGGTGATCTAGGCACAGATACGCAGTATTTT | CASSLEALAGDLGTDTQYF
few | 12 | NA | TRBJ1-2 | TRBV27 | TGTGCCAGTTTATCGTGGGCAGGAGGCTACACCTTC | CASLSWAGGYTF
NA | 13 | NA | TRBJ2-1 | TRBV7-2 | TGTGCCAGCAGCTTAGAGGTCCGGGATGAGCAGTTCTTC | CASSLEVRDEQFF
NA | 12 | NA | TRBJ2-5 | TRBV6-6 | TGTGCCAGCAGCCCACTCGACACGACCCAGTACTTC | CASSPLDTTQYF
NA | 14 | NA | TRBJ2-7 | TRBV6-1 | TGTGCCAGCGACCAAACTTATCAGGGTAACGAGCAGTACTTC | CASDQTYQGNEQYF
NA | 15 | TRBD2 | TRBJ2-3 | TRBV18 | TGTGCCAGCTCACGGAGCGGGGGAAACACAGATACGCAGTATTTT | CASSRSGGNTDTQYF
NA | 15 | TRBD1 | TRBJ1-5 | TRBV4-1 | TGCGCCAGCAGCCAGGACAGGGATAGCAATCAGCCCCAGCATTTT | CASSQDRDSNQPQHF
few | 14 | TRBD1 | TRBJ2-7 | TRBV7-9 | TGTGCCAGCAGCTTGGGGACAGTTGGCTACGAGCAGTACTTC | CASSLGTVGYEQYF
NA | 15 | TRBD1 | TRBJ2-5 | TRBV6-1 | TGTGCCAGCAGTCGGGACAGGACATACCAAGAGACCCAGTACTTC | CASSRDRTYQETQYF
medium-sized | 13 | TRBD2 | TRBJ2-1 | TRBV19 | TGTGCCAGTAGTATAGACAGGGAGGGTGAGCAGTTCTTC | CASSIDREGEQFF
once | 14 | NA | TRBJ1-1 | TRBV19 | TGTGCCAGTAGTATAACAAACATGAACACTGAAGCTTTCTTT | CASSITNMNTEAFF
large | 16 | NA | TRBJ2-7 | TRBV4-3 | TGCGCCAGCAGCCCCGGAGGAGGGGATGGCTCCTACGAGCAGTACTTC | CASSPGGGDGSYEQYF
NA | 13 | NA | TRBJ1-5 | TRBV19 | TGTGCCAGTAGTGAGGGGGGGAATCAGCCCCAGCATTTT | CASSEGGNQPQHF
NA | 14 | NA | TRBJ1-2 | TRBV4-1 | TGCGCCAGCAGCGAAGACGGACAGATCTATGGCTACACCTTC | CASSEDGQIYGYTF
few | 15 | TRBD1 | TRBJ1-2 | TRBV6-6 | TGTGCCAGCACCCCGTGGGACAGGGATTTTTATGGCTACACCTTC | CASTPWDRDFYGYTF
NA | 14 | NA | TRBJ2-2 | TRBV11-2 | TGTGCCAGCAGCCGTCGGGGTAACACCGGGGAGCTGTTTTTT | CASSRRGNTGELFF
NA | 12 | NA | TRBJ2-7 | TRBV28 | TGTGCCAGCAGTTCCCCGGAGGACGAGCAGTACTTC | CASSSPEDEQYF
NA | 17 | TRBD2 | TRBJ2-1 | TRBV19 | TGTGCCAGTAGTATTGCTCTTTGGGGACTAACCTACAATGAGCAGTTCTTC | CASSIALWGLTYNEQFF
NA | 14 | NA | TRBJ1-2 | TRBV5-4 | TGTGCCAGCAGCTTGGTTATGGGCGACTATGGCTACACCTTC | CASSLVMGDYGYTF
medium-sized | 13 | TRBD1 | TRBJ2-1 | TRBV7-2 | TGTGCCAGCAGCTGGGGACAGGGGACTGAGCAGTTCTTC | CASSWGQGTEQFF
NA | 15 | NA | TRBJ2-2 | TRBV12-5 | TGTGCTAGTGGTCTTTCCGCAGGTAACACCGGGGAGCTGTTTTTT | CASGLSAGNTGELFF
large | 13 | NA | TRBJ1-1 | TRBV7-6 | TGTGCCAGCAGCTTAGTAGGGACAAGCGAAGCTTTCTTT | CASSLVGTSEAFF
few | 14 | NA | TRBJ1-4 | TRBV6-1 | TGTGCCAGCAGCACTCGGTCCTTTAATGAAAAACTGTTTTTT | CASSTRSFNEKLFF
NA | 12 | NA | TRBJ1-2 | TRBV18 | TGTGCCAGCTCAAAGGAAACCTATGGCTACACCTTC | CASSKETYGYTF
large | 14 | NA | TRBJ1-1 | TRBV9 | TGTGCCAGCAGCGTCTCCGCAGGGAGCACTGAAGCTTTCTTT | CASSVSAGSTEAFF
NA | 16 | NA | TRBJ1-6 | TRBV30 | TGTGCCTGGACCACGGGTTTGGACAGCCTAAATTCACCCCTCCACTTT | CAWTTGLDSLNSPLHF
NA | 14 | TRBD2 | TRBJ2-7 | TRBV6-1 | TGTGCCAGCAGTGAATTTGGCGGGAGTGACGAGCAGTACTTC | CASSEFGGSDEQYF
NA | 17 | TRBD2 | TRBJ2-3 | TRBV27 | TGTGCCAGCAGGACCGGGACTAGCGGCCCTGGCACAGATACGCAGTATTTT | CASRTGTSGPGTDTQYF
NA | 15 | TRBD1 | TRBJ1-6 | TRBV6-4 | TGTGCCAGCAGTGACGGAGGGACAGGGGGTTCACCCCTCCACTTT | CASSDGGTGGSPLHF
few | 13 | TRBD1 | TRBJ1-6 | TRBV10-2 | TGCGCCAGCAGCCAAGACAGGGATTCACCCCTCCACTTT | CASSQDRDSPLHF
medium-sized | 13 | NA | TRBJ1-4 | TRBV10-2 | TGCGCCAGCACGGGGCATCTTAATGAAAAACTGTTTTTT | CASTGHLNEKLFF
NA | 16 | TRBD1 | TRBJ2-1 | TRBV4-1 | TGCGCCAGCAGCCAAGGACCGGGACAGGGGAGGAATGAGCAGTTCTTC | CASSQGPGQGRNEQFF
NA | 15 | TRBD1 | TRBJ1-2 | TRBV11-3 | TGTGCCAGCAGCTTCGATGGGACAGGGGGTGGAGGCTACACCTTC | CASSFDGTGGGGYTF
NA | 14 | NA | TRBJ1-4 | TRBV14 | TGTGCCAGCAGCCAACTGAACGGGAACGAAAAACTGTTTTTT | CASSQLNGNEKLFF
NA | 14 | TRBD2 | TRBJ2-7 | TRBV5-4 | TGTGCCAGCAGCCTAGGACTAGGAGGCTACGAGCAGTACTTC | CASSLGLGGYEQYF
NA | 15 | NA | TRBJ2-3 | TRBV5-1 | TGCGCCAGCAGCTTGGGGACCGGGGAAACAGATACGCAGTATTTT | CASSLGTGETDTQYF
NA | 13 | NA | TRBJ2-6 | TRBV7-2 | TGTGCCAGCAGCGTCGGGGGGGCCAACGTCCTGACTTTC | CASSVGGANVLTF
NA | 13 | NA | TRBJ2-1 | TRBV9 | TGTGCAAGAGGGGCGGCCTCCTACAATGAGCAGTTCTTC | CARGAASYNEQFF
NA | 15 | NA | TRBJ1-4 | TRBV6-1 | TGTGCCAGCAGTGAAGGAGGGCAGGGCGGTGAAAAACTGTTTTTT | CASSEGGQGGEKLFF
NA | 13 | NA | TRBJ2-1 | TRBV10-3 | TGTGCCATCACCCAGGGAAAGGGCAATGAGCAGTTCTTC | CAITQGKGNEQFF
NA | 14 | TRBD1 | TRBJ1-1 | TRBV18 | TGTGCCAGCTCACGGACAGGGGGCGGGACTGAAGCTTTCTTT | CASSRTGGGTEAFF
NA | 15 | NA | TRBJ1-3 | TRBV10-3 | TGTGCCACTTCGGACAGACAATCCTCTGGAAACACCATATATTTT | CATSDRQSSGNTIYF
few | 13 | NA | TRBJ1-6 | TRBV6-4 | TGTGCCAGCAGTGCCCAGGATAATTCACCCCTCCACTTT | CASSAQDNSPLHF
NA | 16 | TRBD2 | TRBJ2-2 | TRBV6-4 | TGTGCCAGCAGTGAACGTAGCGGGAGTGGCACCGGGGAGCTGTTTTTT | CASSERSGSGTGELFF
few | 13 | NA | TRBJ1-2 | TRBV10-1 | TGCGCCAGCAGTCCGACAGTTTCCTATGGCTACACCTTC | CASSPTVSYGYTF
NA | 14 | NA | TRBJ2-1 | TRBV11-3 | TGTGCCAGCAGCTCCTATCACTCCTACAATGAGCAGTTCTTC | CASSSYHSYNEQFF
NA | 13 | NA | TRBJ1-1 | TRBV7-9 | TGTGCCAGCAGCCCCCGTAGAAACACTGAAGCTTTCTTT | CASSPRRNTEAFF
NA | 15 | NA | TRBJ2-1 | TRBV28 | TGTGCCAGTGTTTTTGGGGGAGTATCCGTCAATGAGCAGTTCTTC | CASVFGGVSVNEQFF
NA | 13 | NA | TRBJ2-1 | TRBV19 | TGTGCCAGTAGTACCACCTGGGGCAATGAGCAGTTCTTC | CASSTTWGNEQFF
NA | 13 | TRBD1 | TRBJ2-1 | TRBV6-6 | TGTGCCAGCACACAGGGGGCCAGCAATGAGCAGTTCTTC | CASTQGASNEQFF
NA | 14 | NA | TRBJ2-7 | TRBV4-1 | TGCGCCAGCAGCCAAGTCTCGGGTCCCTACGAGCAGTACTTC | CASSQVSGPYEQYF
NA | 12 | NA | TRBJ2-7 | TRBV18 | TGTGCCAGCTCATCCTCGAGTCACGAGCAGTACTTC | CASSSSSHEQYF
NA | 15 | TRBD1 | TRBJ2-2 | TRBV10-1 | TGCGCCAGCAGTGATTATACAGGGGGAACCGGGGAGCTGTTTTTT | CASSDYTGGTGELFF